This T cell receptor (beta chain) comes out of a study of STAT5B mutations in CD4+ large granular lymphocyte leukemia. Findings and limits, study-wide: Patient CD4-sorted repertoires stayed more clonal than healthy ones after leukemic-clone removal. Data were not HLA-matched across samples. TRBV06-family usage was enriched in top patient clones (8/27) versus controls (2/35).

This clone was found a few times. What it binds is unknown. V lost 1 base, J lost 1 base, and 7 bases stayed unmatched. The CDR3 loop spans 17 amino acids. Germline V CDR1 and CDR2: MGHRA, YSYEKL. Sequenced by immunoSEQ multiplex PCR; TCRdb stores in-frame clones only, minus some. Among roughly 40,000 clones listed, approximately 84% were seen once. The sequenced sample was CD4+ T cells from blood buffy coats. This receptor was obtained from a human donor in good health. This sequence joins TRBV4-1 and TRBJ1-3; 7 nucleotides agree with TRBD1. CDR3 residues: CASSQGRGRQSGNTIYF. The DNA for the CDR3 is TGCGCCAGCAGCCAAGGTAGGGGGCGACAGTCTGGAAACACCATATATTTT.